This record looks at one TCR beta chain sequence and its context. Antigen: not known. The sample originates from a study of T cell responses to AZD1222 COVID-19 vaccine. Whole-study findings and limits: Targeting of unmutated variant regions was reportedly seen in nearly half of spike-specific TCRs. In all cases, repertoires were sampled only after the peak T cell response.

The CDR3 contains 17 residues. V shed 1 base and J 0 bases; nucleotides not matched to a gene: 5. Per germline, CDR1 SGHTS and CDR2 YDEGEE. Only in-frame clones appear in the TCRdb table, and some are missing; sequencing was by immunoSEQ multiplex PCR. The sample holds under 150,000 clones, approximately 90% seen once. The starting material was peripheral blood, obtained on day 0 of AZD1222 vaccination. This TCR was recovered from an adult in good health. V is TRBV5-8 and J is TRBJ2-1; 9 nucleotides line up with TRBD1. The DNA for the CDR3 is TGTGCCAGCAGCTTGTGGGACAGGGTCAACTCCTACAATGAGCAGTTCTTC. It yields the protein CASSLWDRVNSYNEQFF.